This T cell receptor beta chain was observed in a study of blood T cell repertoires in COVID-19. Study-wide background: Acute and convalescent COVID-19 samples came from the United States, Italy and Spain.

V dropped 4 bases and J dropped 7; count of bases not matched to a gene: 9. Germline values: CDR1 SGHRS, CDR2 YFSETQ. The CDR3 length is 14 residues. Original methodology: How many nucleated cells were present was estimated from reference gene primer amplification. Using immunoSEQ multiplex PCR, the repertoire was profiled, and TCRdb retains in-frame clones only, with some absent. The DNA gave D and trimming, while V, J and clone size come from that table. In the table there are roughly 430,000 clones, 88% of which are singletons. Living in roughly 25 US areas, the participants were between roughly 18 and 89 years of age. Assignment of participants to cohorts was predicated upon participant-reported clinical history.

Sequencing used PBMCs or T cells enriched from blood (not recorded which). This receptor was taken from a woman in her thirties or forties with acute COVID-19. The chain carries TRBV5-1 and TRBJ1-1; 8 nucleotides line up with TRBD1. The CDR3 region is CASSLKDRAYEAFF. Written as DNA, the CDR3 is TGCGCCAGCAGCCTAAAGGACAGGGCGTATGAAGCTTTCTTT.